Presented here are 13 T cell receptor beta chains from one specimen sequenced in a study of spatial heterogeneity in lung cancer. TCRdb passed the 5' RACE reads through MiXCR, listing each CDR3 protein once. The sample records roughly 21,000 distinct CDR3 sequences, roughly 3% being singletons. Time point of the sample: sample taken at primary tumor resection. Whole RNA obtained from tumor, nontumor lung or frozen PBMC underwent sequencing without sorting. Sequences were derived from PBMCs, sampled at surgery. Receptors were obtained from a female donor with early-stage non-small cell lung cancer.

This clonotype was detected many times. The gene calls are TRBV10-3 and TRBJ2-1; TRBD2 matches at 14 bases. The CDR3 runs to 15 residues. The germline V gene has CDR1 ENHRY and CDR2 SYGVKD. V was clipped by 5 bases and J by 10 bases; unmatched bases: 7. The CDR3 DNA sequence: TGTGCCATCAGTTCGACTAGCGGGAGGGCCGACGAGCAGTTCTTC. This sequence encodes CAISSTSGRADEQFF.

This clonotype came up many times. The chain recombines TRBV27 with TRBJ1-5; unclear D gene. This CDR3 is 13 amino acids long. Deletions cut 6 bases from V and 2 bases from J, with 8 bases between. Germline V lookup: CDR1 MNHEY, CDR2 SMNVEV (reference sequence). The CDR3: CASRRGGNQPQHF. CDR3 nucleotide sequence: TGTGCCAGCAGACGGGGAGGCAATCAGCCCCAGCATTTT.

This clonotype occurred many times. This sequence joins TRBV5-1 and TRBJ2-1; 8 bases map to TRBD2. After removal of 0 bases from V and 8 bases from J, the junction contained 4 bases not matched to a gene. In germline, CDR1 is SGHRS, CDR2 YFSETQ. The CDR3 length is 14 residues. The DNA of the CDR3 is TGCGCCAGCAGCTTGGGTAGCGGGATGGATGAGCAGTTCTTC. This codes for CASSLGSGMDEQFF.

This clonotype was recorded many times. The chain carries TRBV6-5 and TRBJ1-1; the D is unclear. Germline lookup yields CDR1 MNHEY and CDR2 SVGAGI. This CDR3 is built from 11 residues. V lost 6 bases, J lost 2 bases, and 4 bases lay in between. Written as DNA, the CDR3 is TGTGCCAGCAGGTACAACACTGAAGCTTTCTTT. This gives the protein CASRYNTEAFF.

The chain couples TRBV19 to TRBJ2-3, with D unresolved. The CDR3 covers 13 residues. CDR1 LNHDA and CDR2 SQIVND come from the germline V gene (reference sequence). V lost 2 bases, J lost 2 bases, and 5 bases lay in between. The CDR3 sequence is CASSIRTTDTQYF. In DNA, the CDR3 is TGTGCCAGTAGTATACGGACCACAGATACGCAGTATTTT.

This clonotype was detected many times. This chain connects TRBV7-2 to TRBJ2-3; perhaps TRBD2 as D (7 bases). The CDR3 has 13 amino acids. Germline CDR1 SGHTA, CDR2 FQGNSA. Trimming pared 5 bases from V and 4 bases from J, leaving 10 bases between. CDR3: CASSPGGSDTQYF. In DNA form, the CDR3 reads TGTGCCAGCAGCCCGGGGGGCTCAGATACGCAGTATTTT. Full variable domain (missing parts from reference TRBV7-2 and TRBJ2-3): GAGVSQSPSNKVTEKGKDVELRCDPISGHTALYWYRQSLGQGLEFLIYFQGNSAPDKSGLPSDRFSAERTGGSVSTLTIQRTQQEDSAVYLCASSPGGSDTQYFGPGTRLTVL.

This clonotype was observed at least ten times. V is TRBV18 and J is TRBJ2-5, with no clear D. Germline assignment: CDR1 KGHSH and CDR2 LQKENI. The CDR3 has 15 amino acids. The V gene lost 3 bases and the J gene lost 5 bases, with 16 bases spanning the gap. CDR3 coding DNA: TGTGCCAGCTCACCGCGCAAGGGTGGTGGTGAGACCCAGTACTTC. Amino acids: CASSPRKGGGETQYF.

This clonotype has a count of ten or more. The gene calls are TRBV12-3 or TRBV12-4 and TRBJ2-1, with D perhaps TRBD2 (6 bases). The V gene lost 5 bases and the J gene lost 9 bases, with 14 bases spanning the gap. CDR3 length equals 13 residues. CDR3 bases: TGTGCCAGCAGTAATACCTTGGGGGGTGAGCAGTTCTTC. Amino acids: CASSNTLGGEQFF.

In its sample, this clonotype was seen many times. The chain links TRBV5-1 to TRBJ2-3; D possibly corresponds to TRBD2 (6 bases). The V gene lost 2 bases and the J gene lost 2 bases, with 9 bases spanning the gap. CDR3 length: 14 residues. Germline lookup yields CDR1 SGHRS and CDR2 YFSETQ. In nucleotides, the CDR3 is TGCGCCAGCAGCTTTAGCGGACCCACAGATACGCAGTATTTT. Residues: CASSFSGPTDTQYF.

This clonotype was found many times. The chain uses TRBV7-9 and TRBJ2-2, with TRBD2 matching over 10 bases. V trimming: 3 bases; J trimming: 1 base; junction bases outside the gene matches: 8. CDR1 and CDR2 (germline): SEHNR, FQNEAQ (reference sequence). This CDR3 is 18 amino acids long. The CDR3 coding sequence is TGTGCCAGCAGCTTTAGTCTAGCGGGGGAAGTGAACACCGGGGAGCTGTTTTTT. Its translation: CASSFSLAGEVNTGELFF.

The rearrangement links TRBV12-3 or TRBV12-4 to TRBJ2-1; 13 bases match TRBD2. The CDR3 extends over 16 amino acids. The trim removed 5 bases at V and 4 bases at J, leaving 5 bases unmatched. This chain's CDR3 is CASSDQGLAGYNEQFF. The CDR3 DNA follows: TGTGCCAGCAGTGACCAGGGACTAGCGGGATACAATGAGCAGTTCTTC.

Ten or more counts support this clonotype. The CDR3 loop reads CASSVQWTTETQYF. For the CDR3, the DNA is TGTGCCAGCAGCGTGCAATGGACCACGGAGACCCAGTACTTC. The rearrangement joins TRBV9 to TRBJ2-5; D is uncertain. Germline CDR1 reads SGDLS; CDR2 reads YYNGEE. The CDR3 extends over 14 amino acids. Deletions cut 2 bases from V and 5 bases from J, with 13 bases between. Full variable domain (outside the CDR3, taken from reference TRBV9 and TRBJ2-5): DSGVTQTPKHLITATGQRVTLRCSPRSGDLSVYWYQQSLDQGLQFLIQYYNGEERAKGNILERFSAQQFPDLHSELNLSSLELGDSALYFCASSVQWTTETQYFGPGTRLLVL.

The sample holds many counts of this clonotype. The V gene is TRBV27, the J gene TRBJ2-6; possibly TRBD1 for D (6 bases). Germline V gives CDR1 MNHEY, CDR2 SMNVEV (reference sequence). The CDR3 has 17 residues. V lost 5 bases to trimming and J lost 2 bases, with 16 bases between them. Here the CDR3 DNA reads TGTGCCAGCAGTCCAGGGGTGGGAATGGCTGGGGCCAACGTCCTGACTTTC. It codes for CASSPGVGMAGANVLTF.